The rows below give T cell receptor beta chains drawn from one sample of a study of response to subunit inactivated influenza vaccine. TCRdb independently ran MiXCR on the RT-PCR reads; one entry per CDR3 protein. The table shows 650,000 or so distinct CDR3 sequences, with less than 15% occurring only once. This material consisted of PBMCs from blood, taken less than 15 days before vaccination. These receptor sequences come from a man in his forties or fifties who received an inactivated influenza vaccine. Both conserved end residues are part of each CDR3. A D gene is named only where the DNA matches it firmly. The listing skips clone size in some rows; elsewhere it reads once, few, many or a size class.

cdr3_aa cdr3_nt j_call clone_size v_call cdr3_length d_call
CASSRDRRWAGELFF TGTGCCAGCAGCCGGGACAGGAGGTGGGCCGGGGAGCTGTTTTTT TRBJ2-2 . TRBV11-1 15 TRBD1
CASSVFPGLAGAKRGTGELFF TGTGCCAGCAGTGTGTTTCCGGGACTAGCGGGAGCGAAGCGGGGCACCGGGGAGCTGTTTTTT TRBJ2-2 few TRBV6-1 21 TRBD2
CSAKQGAREQYF TGCAGTGCTAAACAGGGGGCGAGGGAGCAGTACTTC TRBJ2-7 . TRBV20-1 12 TRBD1
CASTPDRALDYGYTF TGCGCCAGCACCCCCGACAGGGCCCTAGACTATGGCTACACCTTC TRBJ1-2 . TRBV5-1 15 TRBD1
CASSEHGVSTEAFF TGTGCCAGCAGTGAACATGGGGTTAGCACTGAAGCTTTCTTT TRBJ1-1 . TRBV6-1 14 .
CAERPLSTDTQYF TGTGCCGAGAGACCGCTTAGCACAGATACGCAGTATTTT TRBJ2-3 many TRBV11-1 13 .
CASSSRVGAFF TGTGCCAGCTCCTCTCGAGTAGGGGCTTTCTTT TRBJ1-1 . TRBV18 11 .
CSAREGRGRSNQPQHF TGCAGTGCTAGAGAGGGCAGGGGGCGTAGCAATCAGCCCCAGCATTTT TRBJ1-5 few TRBV20-1 16 TRBD1
CAIRGDSRGYEQYF TGTGCCATCAGAGGGGACAGCCGGGGCTACGAGCAGTACTTC TRBJ2-7 . TRBV10-3 14 TRBD1
CASSPGPRGDTQYF TGCGCCAGCAGTCCGGGCCCCCGGGGAGATACGCAGTATTTT TRBJ2-3 . TRBV5-1 14 .
CSALPGGTETQYF TGCAGTGCCCTCCCCGGGGGGACAGAGACCCAGTACTTC TRBJ2-5 few TRBV20-1 13 TRBD2
CASSSYSAYEQYF TGTGCCAGCAGTTCATACTCGGCCTACGAGCAGTACTTC TRBJ2-7 few TRBV2 13 .
CASSPRDGSYNEQFF TGTGCCAGCTCACCCCGGGACGGCTCCTACAATGAGCAGTTCTTC TRBJ2-1 few TRBV18 15 .
CASSLEGAVGTDTQYF TGCGCCAGCAGCTTGGAAGGTGCGGTAGGCACAGATACGCAGTATTTT TRBJ2-3 . TRBV5-1 16 .
CASSSFTMQGTRQLYEQYF TGTGCCAGCAGTTCCTTTACAATGCAGGGGACTAGGCAACTTTACGAGCAGTACTTC TRBJ2-7 few TRBV28 19 TRBD2
CASSRPSSYEQYF TGTGCCAGCAGCCGGCCGTCCTCCTACGAGCAGTACTTC TRBJ2-7 . TRBV7-2 13 .
CASSLSTWGFRYNEQFF TGTGCCAGCAGCCTGTCGACATGGGGGTTTAGGTACAATGAGCAGTTCTTC TRBJ2-1 . TRBV14 17 .
CASSPVRVSTGELFF TGTGCCAGCAGCCCTGTTAGAGTTTCCACCGGGGAGCTGTTTTTT TRBJ2-2 many TRBV5-5 15 .
CASSVGDSNQPQHF TGTGCCAGCAGCGTAGGAGATAGCAATCAGCCCCAGCATTTT TRBJ1-5 . TRBV9 14 .
CSPRGGGLGGYTF TGCAGTCCGAGGGGTGGGGGCTTAGGTGGCTACACCTTC TRBJ1-2 few TRBV20-1 13 .
CASSLRRTGWQPQHF TGTGCCAGCAGCTTACGTAGGACAGGGTGGCAGCCCCAGCATTTT TRBJ1-5 once TRBV7-8 15 TRBD1
CASSRAGGGSYNEQFF TGTGCCAGCAGTAGGGCAGGGGGAGGCTCCTACAATGAGCAGTTCTTC TRBJ2-1 few TRBV6-2/TRBV6-3 16 .
CASSIRQGSGEKLFF TGTGCCAGCAGCATCCGACAGGGGTCGGGTGAAAAACTGTTTTTT TRBJ1-4 few TRBV7-2 15 TRBD1
CASSQVGVTGELFF TGTGCCAGCAGCCAAGTCGGGGTCACCGGGGAGCTGTTTTTT TRBJ2-2 . TRBV4-2 14 .
CASSLGTARNTEAFF TGTGCCAGCAGCTTAGGTACTGCACGGAACACTGAAGCTTTCTTT TRBJ1-1 few TRBV7-9 15 .
CASSLGYAGVNTEAFF TGCGCCAGCAGCTTGGGATACGCAGGAGTGAACACTGAAGCTTTCTTT TRBJ1-1 few TRBV5-1 16 .
CASSQGRPLRPYEQYF TGTGCCAGCAGCCAAGGGAGGCCCCTGAGGCCCTACGAGCAGTACTTC TRBJ2-7 . TRBV3-1 16 .
CASSQLASGIPDTQYF TGTGCCAGCAGTCAACTAGCTAGTGGTATCCCAGATACGCAGTATTTT TRBJ2-3 many TRBV12-3/TRBV12-4 16 .
CASSPTERTGGFAGELFF TGCGCCAGCAGCCCAACCGAAAGGACAGGGGGCTTCGCCGGGGAGCTGTTTTTT TRBJ2-2 few TRBV5-1 18 TRBD1
CASSFRDYGEAFF TGCGCCAGCAGCTTTAGGGATTACGGTGAAGCTTTCTTT TRBJ1-1 . TRBV5-1 13 .
CASSSGVTQYF TGTGCCAGCAGTAGTGGGGTTACGCAGTATTTT TRBJ2-3 many TRBV12-3/TRBV12-4 11 .
CASSLGQETGELFF TGTGCCAGCAGTTTAGGGCAGGAAACCGGGGAGCTGTTTTTT TRBJ2-2 . TRBV12-3/TRBV12-4 14 .
CASSLRQGAGGELFF TGCGCCAGCAGCTTGCGACAGGGGGCCGGCGGGGAGCTGTTTTTT TRBJ2-2 few TRBV5-1 15 TRBD1
CASRLGQFTDTQYF TGTGCCAGCAGACTGGGACAGTTCACAGATACGCAGTATTTT TRBJ2-3 . TRBV12-3/TRBV12-4 14 TRBD1
CSAPRVSGIQDEQFF TGCAGTGCTCCCCGTGTTAGCGGGATTCAAGATGAGCAGTTCTTC TRBJ2-1 few TRBV20-1 15 TRBD2
CASSLGLAGVETQYF TGTGCCAGCAGTTTGGGGCTAGCGGGGGTGGAGACCCAGTACTTC TRBJ2-5 many TRBV12-3/TRBV12-4 15 TRBD2
CASSELDVKLFF TGTGCCAGCAGTGAACTGGACGTCAAACTGTTTTTT TRBJ1-4 . TRBV6-1 12 .
CASSLKGSYEQYF TGTGCCAGCAGTTTAAAAGGGTCTTACGAGCAGTACTTC TRBJ2-7 many TRBV12-3/TRBV12-4 13 .
CASSTGGGIADTQYF TGCGCCAGCAGCACCGGCGGGGGGATAGCAGATACGCAGTATTTT TRBJ2-3 few TRBV5-1 15 TRBD2
CASSLALRNEQFF TGTGCCAGCAGCTTAGCTTTACGGAATGAGCAGTTCTTC TRBJ2-1 few TRBV11-2 13 .
CASSLSAGSGANVLTF TGTGCCAGCAGTCTCTCAGCGGGGTCTGGGGCCAACGTCCTGACTTTC TRBJ2-6 few TRBV6-1 16 TRBD2
CAISGGTAYEQYF TGTGCCATCAGTGGGGGGACAGCCTACGAGCAGTACTTC TRBJ2-7 few TRBV10-3 13 TRBD1
CASSSSGLVYEQYF TGTGCCAGCAGCTCCTCCGGACTAGTCTACGAGCAGTACTTC TRBJ2-7 many TRBV7-2 14 TRBD2
CASSSVQTASEQYF TGCGCCAGCAGCTCAGTCCAGACAGCCTCGGAGCAGTACTTC TRBJ2-7 few TRBV5-1 14 .
CASNAHAGDQPQHF TGTGCCAGCAATGCCCACGCGGGAGATCAGCCCCAGCATTTT TRBJ1-5 . TRBV6-2/TRBV6-3 14 .
CASSELAGSYGYTF TGTGCCAGCAGTGAATTGGCAGGTTCATATGGCTACACCTTC TRBJ1-2 . TRBV25-1 14 .
CASSLNGLAGGRLNEQYF TGCGCCAGCAGCTTGAACGGACTAGCGGGGGGGCGATTGAACGAGCAGTACTTC TRBJ2-7 . TRBV5-1 18 TRBD2
CSARGATPGGETQYF TGCAGTGCCAGAGGGGCTACCCCCGGCGGGGAGACCCAGTACTTC TRBJ2-5 . TRBV20-1 15 .
CASNLGDAAYEQYF TGTGCCAGCAACCTGGGGGACGCCGCCTACGAGCAGTACTTC TRBJ2-7 many TRBV12-3/TRBV12-4 14 .
CATSREWASPSTDTQYF TGTGCCACCAGCAGAGAGTGGGCGTCTCCTAGCACAGATACGCAGTATTTT TRBJ2-3 . TRBV15 17 .
CSARARGNGELFF TGCAGTGCTAGAGCCCGGGGCAACGGGGAGCTGTTTTTT TRBJ2-2 few TRBV20-1 13 .
CATSDSGRVTGELFF TGTGCCACCAGTGATTCGGGCAGGGTAACCGGGGAGCTGTTTTTT TRBJ2-2 few TRBV24-1 15 .
CSARTPAGHLNEKLFF TGCAGTGCTAGAACACCTGCGGGACACCTTAATGAAAAACTGTTTTTT TRBJ1-4 . TRBV20-1 16 .
CASSQRTGVSYNEQFF TGTGCCAGCAGCCAACGAACTGGTGTATCCTACAATGAGCAGTTCTTC TRBJ2-1 few TRBV4-2 16 .
CASSWGTSGIPYNEQFF TGTGCCAGCAGTTGGGGGACTAGCGGGATTCCCTACAATGAGCAGTTCTTC TRBJ2-1 . TRBV27 17 TRBD2
CASSPGTGAGETQYF TGTGCCAGCAGTCCGGGGACAGGCGCGGGGGAGACCCAGTACTTC TRBJ2-5 . TRBV27 15 TRBD1
CASSLMRLAGPGEQYF TGTGCCAGCAGCTTAATGAGGCTAGCGGGGCCCGGTGAGCAGTACTTC TRBJ2-7 many TRBV11-2 16 TRBD2
CASSLSGSRTDTQYF TGTGCCAGCAGCCTCTCCGGGTCTCGCACAGATACGCAGTATTTT TRBJ2-3 . TRBV27 15 .
CASRPTGRYSYEQYF TGTGCCAGCAGACCAACTGGACGGTACTCCTACGAGCAGTACTTC TRBJ2-7 many TRBV6-2/TRBV6-3 15 .